The 20 T cell receptor beta chains below come from one sample, sequenced in a study of blood T cell repertoires in COVID-19. Profiled with immunoSEQ multiplex PCR; TCRdb holds only in-frame clones, not every one. The sample has almost 70,000 clones; 75% to 90% are singletons. Sequencing was carried out using peripheral blood. The source of these receptors is a woman aged 50 to 60 with active COVID-19.

V is TRBV11-2 and J is TRBJ2-7; 7 positions agree with TRBD2. The V gene end was trimmed by 5 bases and the J gene end by 3 bases; junction bases not matched to a gene: 10. There are 15 residues in the CDR3. Germline V gene lookup returns CDR1 SGHAT and CDR2 FQNNGV. CDR3 residues: CASSPGGGGFYEQYF. CDR3 bases: TGTGCCAGCAGCCCTGGGGGGGGAGGGTTCTACGAGCAGTACTTC.

The chain has TRBV4-1 and TRBJ1-2, with 7 bases fitting TRBD1. The V gene's germline CDR1 is MGHRA and CDR2 YSYEKL. The V segment lost 0 bases and the J segment 3 bases; nucleotides outside the gene matches: 4. CDR3 length: 15 amino acids. The CDR3 DNA reads as TGCGCCAGCAGCCAAGACATAGGGGGCGACTATGGCTACACCTTC. This translates into CASSQDIGGDYGYTF.

The rearrangement links TRBV5-1 to TRBJ1-1; D might be TRBD1 (5 bases). This CDR3 has 14 amino acids. Germline values: CDR1 SGHRS, CDR2 YFSETQ. Trimming left V 2 bases short and J 0 bases short, with 8 bases between. CDR3 loop: CASSLTGVNTEAFF. DNA for the CDR3: TGCGCCAGCAGCTTAACGGGGGTGAACACTGAAGCTTTCTTT.

This clone has just a few counts. This rearrangement joins TRBV9 to TRBJ2-7, with TRBD2 matching 14 bases. Unmatched junction bases numbered 8, after V lost 3 bases and J lost 6 bases. The CDR3 consists of 16 residues. Germline V gene data show CDR1 as SGDLS and CDR2 as YYNGEE. As DNA, the CDR3 is TGTGCCAGCAGCGCCCGACTAGCGGGAGGGCCAAGCGAGCAGTACTTC. Translated: CASSARLAGGPSEQYF. Full variable domain (outside the CDR3, taken from reference TRBV9 and TRBJ2-7): DSGVTQTPKHLITATGQRVTLRCSPRSGDLSVYWYQQSLDQGLQFLIQYYNGEERAKGNILERFSAQQFPDLHSELNLSSLELGDSALYFCASSARLAGGPSEQYFGPGTRLTVT.

This clone was detected a few times. The chain employs TRBV27 and TRBJ2-1, with 13 bases matching TRBD2. The V segment lost 5 bases and the J segment 7 bases; nucleotides outside the gene matches: 23. Germline-derived CDR1 and CDR2 are MNHEY and SMNVEV (reference sequence). The CDR3 has 21 amino acids. This CDR3 is CASSTRDRGLTSGRTRNEQFF. For the CDR3, the DNA is TGTGCCAGCAGTACCCGGGACAGGGGGTTGACTAGCGGGAGGACCAGGAATGAGCAGTTCTTC.

The rearrangement uses TRBV24-1 and TRBJ2-1; 10 positions match TRBD2. V lost 5 bases to trimming and J lost 0 bases; unmatched junction nucleotides: 9. The CDR3 is 18 amino acids. In germline, CDR1 is KGHDR, CDR2 SFDVKD. The CDR3 nucleotides are TGTGCCACCAGTGGAATGACTAGCGGGCAGAGCTCCTACAATGAGCAGTTCTTC. As protein: CATSGMTSGQSSYNEQFF.

The chain combines TRBV28 with TRBJ1-4; 10 bases match TRBD1. Unmatched junction bases numbered 5, after V lost 4 bases and J lost 6 bases. The germline CDR1 and CDR2 sequences are MDHEN and SYDVKM. The CDR3 runs 15 residues. The CDR3 protein is CASSSPGTGDEKLFF. CDR3 sequence (DNA): TGTGCCAGCAGTTCCCCCGGGACAGGGGATGAAAAACTGTTTTTT.

This clone was counted a few times. The V and J genes are TRBV29-1 and TRBJ1-2; no clear D. Germline loops: CDR1 SQVTM, CDR2 ANQGSEA. This CDR3 is 14 amino acids long. Trimming pared 4 bases from V and 1 base from J, leaving 13 bases between. As DNA, the CDR3 is TGCAGCGTTGTCGAGTCAGGTCTTAACTATGGCTACACCTTC. Amino acids: CSVVESGLNYGYTF.

This sequence joins TRBV6-5 and TRBJ2-7; the match to TRBD1 covers 12 bases. The CDR3 is 16 residues long. Trimming cost V 0 bases and J 6 bases; bases outside gene matches: 6. The germline V gene encodes CDR1 MNHEY and CDR2 SVGAGI. CDR3 in amino acids: CASSYSLGTGGAEQYF. As DNA, the CDR3 is TGTGCCAGCAGTTACTCTCTTGGGACAGGGGGCGCCGAGCAGTACTTC.

The V call is TRBV9, the J call TRBJ2-3, with D possibly matching TRBD1 (5 bases). Germline assignment: CDR1 SGDLS and CDR2 YYNGEE. V shed 0 bases and J shed 1 base, with 15 bases lying between them. The CDR3 runs to 17 residues. The CDR3 DNA is TGTGCCAGCAGCGTAGACCTCCCAGGGTGGGGCACAGATACGCAGTATTTT. Its translation is CASSVDLPGWGTDTQYF.

V usage is TRBV3-1 (or the pseudogene TRBV3-2) and J usage is TRBJ2-7; weak D call: TRBD2 (6 bases). Trimming cost V 1 base and J 2 bases, with 18 bases left between them. Germline V gene data show CDR1 as LGHDT and CDR2 as YNNKEL (reference sequence). This CDR3 has 17 amino acids. The CDR3 nucleotides read TGTGCCAGCAGCCAAGCAGGTCGGGACTTAACCGCCTACGAGCAGTACTTC. Translation gives CASSQAGRDLTAYEQYF.

For the CDR3, the DNA is TGTGCCAGTACTCCTAGCGGGAGTAATTCCTACGAGCAGTACTTC. It yields the protein CASTPSGSNSYEQYF. This rearrangement joins TRBV19 to TRBJ2-7; 10 nucleotides line up with TRBD2. This CDR3 contains 15 residues. The germline CDR1 and CDR2 sequences are LNHDA and SQIVND (reference sequence). V shed 7 bases, J shed 1 base, and the junction held 7 bases outside the gene matches.

This chain links TRBV2 with TRBJ2-3; D gene uncertain. V was cut by 7 bases and J by 2 bases, with 13 bases left in between. The germline V gene has CDR1 SNHLY and CDR2 FYNNEI. The CDR3 sequence is 14 residues long. CDR3 sequence: CASIPGDDTDTQYF. CDR3 bases: TGTGCCAGCATTCCGGGTGATGACACAGATACGCAGTATTTT. Looking up the rest from reference TRBV2 and TRBJ2-3 gives the full variable domain: EPEVTQTPSHQVTQMGQEVILRCVPISNHLYFYWYRQILGQKVEFLVSFYNNEISEKSEIFDDQFSVERPDGSNFTLKIRSTKLEDSAMYFCASIPGDDTDTQYFGPGTRLTVL.

The CDR3 sequence is CASNLRGWPRGNEQFF. DNA of the CDR3: TGTGCCAGCAACTTACGAGGGTGGCCCCGCGGCAATGAGCAGTTCTTC. The V gene is TRBV27, the J gene TRBJ2-1; perhaps TRBD2 as D (5 bases). Germline CDR1 MNHEY, CDR2 SMNVEV (reference sequence). Trimming removed 7 bases from V and 6 bases from J, with 22 bases in between. The CDR3 is made up of 16 amino acids.

V is TRBV5-8 and J is TRBJ1-5; 7 bases are shared with TRBD1. The length of the CDR3 is 15 residues. V trimming: 4 bases; J trimming: 3 bases; junction bases outside the gene matches: 7. Germline V lookup: CDR1 SGHTS, CDR2 YDEGEE. This chain's CDR3 is CASSRIGQDNQPQHF. In DNA, the CDR3 is TGTGCCAGCAGCCGTATCGGACAGGACAATCAGCCCCAGCATTTT. Variable domain in full (rest from reference TRBV5-8 and TRBJ1-5): EAGVTQSPTHLIKTRGQQATLRCSPISGHTSVYWYQQALGLGLQFLLWYDEGEERNRGNFPPRFSGRQFPNYSSELNVNALELEDSALYLCASSRIGQDNQPQHFGDGTRLSIL.

In this sample, this clone turned up a few times. The rearrangement uses TRBV11-2 and TRBJ2-3; tentative D call: TRBD2 (7 bases). This CDR3 contains 15 residues. Germline loops: CDR1 SGHAT, CDR2 FQNNGV. V lost 4 bases to trimming and J lost 5 bases, with 16 bases between them. CDR3 sequence: CASSSGAGVIDTQYF. In DNA, the CDR3 is TGTGCCAGCAGCTCGGGGGCGGGAGTTATAGATACGCAGTATTTT. The full variable domain, with the rest looked up from reference TRBV11-2 and TRBJ2-3, is EAGVAQSPRYKIIEKRQSVAFWCNPISGHATLYWYQQILGQGPKLLIQFQNNGVVDDSQLPKDRFSAERLKGVDSTLKIQPAKLEDSAVYLCASSSGAGVIDTQYFGPGTRLTVL.

The rearrangement links TRBV9 to TRBJ1-1, with D possibly matching TRBD1 (6 bases). Per the germline V gene, CDR1 is SGDLS and CDR2 is YYNGEE. The CDR3 consists of 16 residues. V lost 4 bases, J lost 0 bases, and 16 bases lay in between. CDR3 residues: CASSPQTGQMNTEAFF. The CDR3 nucleotides read TGTGCCAGCAGCCCCCAGACCGGACAGATGAACACTGAAGCTTTCTTT.

The V gene is TRBV9, the J gene TRBJ2-7, with TRBD2 matching over 8 bases. Trimming cost V 0 bases and J 4 bases; bases outside gene matches: 3. The V gene's germline CDR1 is SGDLS and CDR2 YYNGEE. CDR3 length equals 14 residues. CDR3 nucleotides: TGTGCCAGCAGCGTAGATAGCGGGACTTACGAGCAGTACTTC. This encodes CASSVDSGTYEQYF.

As DNA, the CDR3 is TGTGCCAGCGGTGGACTAGCGGGAGGGCCAGAAGAGCAGTACTTC. It yields the protein CASGGLAGGPEEQYF. V gene TRBV27 combines with J gene TRBJ2-7, with 15 bases that match TRBD2. The CDR3 consists of 15 residues. Trimming took 8 bases from V and 7 from J; bases not matched to a gene: 9. Germline V gives CDR1 MNHEY, CDR2 SMNVEV (reference sequence).

The V call is TRBV5-6, the J call TRBJ2-2; the match to TRBD1 covers 8 bases. The CDR3 sequence is 15 residues long. Germline V gene data show CDR1 as SGHDT and CDR2 as YYEEEE. V trimming: 1 base; J trimming: 4 bases; junction bases outside the gene matches: 3. The CDR3: CASSLFGQGTGELFF. In DNA form, the CDR3 reads TGTGCCAGCAGCTTGTTCGGACAGGGCACCGGGGAGCTGTTTTTT. Variable domain in full (rest from reference TRBV5-6 and TRBJ2-2): DAGVTQSPTHLIKTRGQQVTLRCSPKSGHDTVSWYQQALGQGPQFIFQYYEEEERQRGNFPDRFSGHQFPNYSSELNVNALLLGDSALYLCASSLFGQGTGELFFGEGSRLTVL.